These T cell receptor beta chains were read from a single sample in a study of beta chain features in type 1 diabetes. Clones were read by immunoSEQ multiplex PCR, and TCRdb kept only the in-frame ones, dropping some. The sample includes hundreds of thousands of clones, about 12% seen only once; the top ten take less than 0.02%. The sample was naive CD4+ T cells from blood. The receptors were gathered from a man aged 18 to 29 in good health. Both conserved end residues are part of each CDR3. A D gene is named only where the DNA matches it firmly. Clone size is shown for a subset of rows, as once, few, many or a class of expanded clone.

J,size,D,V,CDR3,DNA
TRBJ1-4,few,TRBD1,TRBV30,CAWKGQHPTNEKLFF,TGTGCCTGGAAGGGACAGCACCCGACTAATGAAAAACTGTTTTTT
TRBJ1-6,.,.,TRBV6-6,CASSNWGRSNSPLHF,TGTGCCAGCAGTAACTGGGGCCGCTCTAATTCACCCCTCCACTTT
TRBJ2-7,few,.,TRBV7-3,CASSLRATATEQYF,TGTGCCAGCAGCTTAAGGGCAACGGCTACGGAGCAGTACTTC
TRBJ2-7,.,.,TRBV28,CASSLGGTAIYEQYF,TGTGCCAGCAGTTTGGGCGGGACCGCCATATACGAGCAGTACTTC
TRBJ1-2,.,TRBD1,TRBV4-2,CASSQFGQERGYTF,TGTGCCAGCAGCCAATTCGGACAGGAGAGGGGCTACACCTTC
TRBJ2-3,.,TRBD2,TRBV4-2,CASSRQLAGDLSTDTQYF,TGTGCCAGCAGCCGTCAACTAGCGGGGGACCTTAGCACAGATACGCAGTATTTT
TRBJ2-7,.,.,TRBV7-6,CASSSLAEKDEQYF,TGTGCCAGCAGCTCACTAGCCGAAAAGGACGAGCAGTACTTC
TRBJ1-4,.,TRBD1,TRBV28,CASSLGDRFTRKLFF,TGTGCCAGCAGTTTAGGGGACAGGTTCACGCGAAAACTGTTTTTT
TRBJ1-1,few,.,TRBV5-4,CASSLAGREGAFF,TGTGCCAGCAGCTTGGCGGGGAGGGAGGGAGCTTTCTTT
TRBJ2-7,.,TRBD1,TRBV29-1,CSVEDRDSSYEQYF,TGCAGCGTTGAAGATCGGGACAGCTCCTACGAGCAGTACTTC
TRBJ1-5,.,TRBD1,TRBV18,CASSPPDRLNQPQHF,TGTGCCAGCTCACCACCGGACAGGTTGAATCAGCCCCAGCATTTT
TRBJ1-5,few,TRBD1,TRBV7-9,CASSSTGGVNQPQHF,TGTGCCAGCAGCTCTACAGGGGGCGTCAATCAGCCCCAGCATTTT
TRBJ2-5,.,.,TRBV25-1,CASSGPGTAGGTQYF,TGTGCCAGCAGTGGTCCTGGGACAGCCGGGGGTACCCAGTACTTC
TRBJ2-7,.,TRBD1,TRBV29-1,CSVEDGLRQGAHYEQYF,TGCAGCGTTGAAGATGGTCTACGACAGGGGGCTCATTACGAGCAGTACTTC
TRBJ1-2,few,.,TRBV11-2,CASRTRDGDYGYTF,TGTGCCAGCAGGACCAGGGATGGGGACTATGGCTACACCTTC
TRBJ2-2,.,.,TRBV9,CASSVVGGYTGELFF,TGTGCCAGCAGCGTAGTAGGCGGCTATACCGGGGAGCTGTTTTTT
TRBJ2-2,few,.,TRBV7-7,CASSWGTSNTGELFF,TGTGCTAGCAGCTGGGGGACTTCTAACACCGGGGAGCTGTTTTTT
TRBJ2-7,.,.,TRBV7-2,CASSLAVQNYEQYF,TGTGCCAGCAGCTTAGCGGTGCAGAACTACGAGCAGTACTTC
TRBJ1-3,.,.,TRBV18,CASSPRRTFDSGNTIYF,TGTGCCAGCTCACCACGCCGGACATTCGACTCTGGAAACACCATATATTTT
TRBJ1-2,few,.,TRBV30,CALLDRSSGGYTF,TGTGCCCTCCTAGACAGGTCTTCGGGGGGCTACACCTTC
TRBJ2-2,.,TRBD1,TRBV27,CASSPGQGDTGELFF,TGTGCCAGCAGTCCGGGACAGGGCGACACCGGGGAGCTGTTTTTT